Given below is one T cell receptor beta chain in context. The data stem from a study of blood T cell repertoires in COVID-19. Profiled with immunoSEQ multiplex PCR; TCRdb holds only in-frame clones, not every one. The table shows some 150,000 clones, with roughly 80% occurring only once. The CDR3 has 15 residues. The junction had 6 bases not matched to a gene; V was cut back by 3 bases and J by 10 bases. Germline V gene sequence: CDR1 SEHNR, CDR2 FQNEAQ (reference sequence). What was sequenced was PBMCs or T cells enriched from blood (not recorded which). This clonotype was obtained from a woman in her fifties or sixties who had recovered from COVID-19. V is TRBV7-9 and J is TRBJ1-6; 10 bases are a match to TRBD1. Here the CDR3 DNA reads TGTGCCAGCAGCTTGGACGACAGGGGGCCATCACCCCTCCACTTT. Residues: CASSLDDRGPSPLHF.